The present T cell receptor beta chain was sequenced within a study of blood T cells in healthy people across ages. For the second PCR, which ran for about 6 to 11 cycles, a sample-barcoded 5' primer and a J-beta primer mix were used. TCRdb independently ran MiXCR on the 5' RACE reads; one entry per CDR3 protein. Found here are some 1.6 million distinct CDR3 sequences, roughly 32% of them singletons; the top ten hold around 11%. This sequence was found in a woman in her 30s in good health. The sequencing sample was made of blood.

The chain's CDR3 is CASSPEETGSYYEQYF. The CDR3, as DNA: TGTGCCAGCAGCCCCGAGGAGACTGGCAGCTACTACGAGCAGTACTTC. The chain links TRBV5-5 to TRBJ2-7; D not resolved. The CDR3 has 16 amino acids. V lost 4 bases, J lost 3 bases, and 20 bases lay in between. From germline, CDR1 is SGHKS and CDR2 YYEKEE (reference sequence).